The next 2 T cell receptor beta chains were all read from a single sample in a study of regulatory dendritic cells for organ transplantation. Sequencing was performed with immunoSEQ multiplex PCR; in TCRdb, only in-frame clones are kept and a portion is missing. The sample lists 22,000 or so clones, about 70% occurring once. Material for sequencing was memory CD4+ T cells from blood. Indicated subset: CD45RO+ memory T cells. These receptors were obtained from a human donor in good health.

V and J are TRBV6-5 and TRBJ2-5; no reliable D call. The V end was cut by 2 bases, the J end by 5 bases, with 15 bases between. Germline V gene lookup returns CDR1 MNHEY and CDR2 SVGAGI. The CDR3 has 15 amino acids. The CDR3 protein is CASSYGGLSSETQYF. CDR3 in DNA: TGTGCCAGCAGTTACGGTGGGCTATCCTCGGAGACCCAGTACTTC.

Worth noting for this clone: This CDR3 is also generated by other DNA sequences in the sample. The chain uses TRBV11-3 and TRBJ2-5; 8 bases align to TRBD1. Germline CDR1 SGHNT, CDR2 YENEEA. The CDR3 sequence is 14 residues long. The V and J ends lost 4 bases and 5 bases, in that order; junction bases with no gene match: 6. CDR3 DNA: TGTGCCAGCAGCTCAGGGGGCGCAGGGGAGACCCAGTACTTC. It specifies CASSSGGAGETQYF.